The 21 T cell receptor beta chains below were found in one sample sequenced in a study of radiotherapy plus CTLA-4 blockade in lung cancer. The repertoire was sequenced with immunoSEQ multiplex PCR; TCRdb's copy has only in-frame clones and lacks some. The sample carries 85,000 to 100,000 clones, about two thirds recorded once. The material sequenced was peripheral blood, taken from a patient treated with radiotherapy plus ipilimumab. Receptors originate from a human donor with non-small cell lung cancer that progressed on radiotherapy plus ipilimumab.

The chain joins TRBV6-5 to TRBJ2-7; D unresolved. The V gene's germline CDR1 is MNHEY and CDR2 SVGAGI. With 5 bases removed from V and 2 bases from J, the gap between germline ends came to 7 bases. The CDR3 is 12 amino acids. In DNA, the CDR3 is TGTGCCAGCAGTGAATGGACCTACGAGCAGTACTTC. Translation gives CASSEWTYEQYF.

The chain carries TRBV28 and TRBJ2-7, with D maybe TRBD1 (6 bases). V was trimmed by 5 bases and J by 1 base, leaving 18 bases between them. The CDR3 is 16 amino acids. Germline assignment: CDR1 MDHEN and CDR2 SYDVKM. The CDR3 DNA follows: TGTGCCAGCAGTCCCGAGGGGGACCGGGATTCCTACGAGCAGTACTTC. Translating gives CASSPEGDRDSYEQYF.

This clone appeared once. This sequence joins TRBV2 and TRBJ1-2; 10 nucleotides line up with TRBD1. From germline, CDR1 is SNHLY and CDR2 FYNNEI. The CDR3 contains 13 residues. The ends lost 6 bases at V and 8 bases at J; junction bases unmatched: 6. CDR3 sequence: CASSPGQGTGYTF. The CDR3 DNA follows: TGTGCCAGCAGCCCGGGACAGGGGACGGGCTACACCTTC.

This chain links TRBV15 with TRBJ1-5; 10 positions match TRBD1. The junction had 4 bases not matched to a gene; V was cut back by 1 base and J by 4 bases. The germline V gene has CDR1 LNHNV and CDR2 YYDKDF (reference sequence). The CDR3 length is 16 residues. The CDR3 protein is CATSRGTGGFNQPQHF. The CDR3 coding sequence is TGTGCCACCAGCAGAGGGACAGGGGGATTTAATCAGCCCCAGCATTTT.

The CDR3 coding sequence is TGTGCCATCAGTGAGTCGGGGGGATTGAACACTGAAGCTTTCTTT. Amino acids: CAISESGGLNTEAFF. The V and J genes are TRBV10-3 and TRBJ1-1; D might be TRBD1 (5 bases). Germline V gene data show CDR1 as ENHRY and CDR2 as SYGVKD. The CDR3 is 15 amino acids. Trimming shortened V by 0 bases and J by 0 bases, and 8 bases separated the two germline ends.

This clone came up once. J is TRBJ1-2 and V is TRBV18, with 8 bases matching TRBD1. Germline V lookup: CDR1 KGHSH, CDR2 LQKENI. The CDR3 covers 16 residues. J gave up 6 bases and V 3 bases, and 12 bases lay outside the gene matches. Here the CDR3 DNA reads TGTGCCAGCTCACCGACAATTGGACAGGGTGGGGATGGCTACACCTTC. Protein product: CASSPTIGQGGDGYTF.

The rearrangement joins TRBV6-6 to TRBJ2-7, with D uncertain. The CDR3 is 13 amino acids. Trimming cost V 5 bases and J 2 bases, with 10 bases left between them. Germline V gene data show CDR1 as MNHNY and CDR2 as SVGAGI (reference sequence). The CDR3 bases are TGTGCCAGCAGTCGTCCGGCAGCCTACGAGCAGTACTTC. Translating it yields CASSRPAAYEQYF.

The genes are TRBV28 and TRBJ1-2; D is unclear. CDR3 length: 15 residues. From germline, CDR1 is MDHEN and CDR2 SYDVKM. Trimming took 6 bases from V and 3 from J, leaving 17 bases between them. The CDR3 is CASSAPRGSYYGYTF. CDR3 nucleotides: TGTGCCAGCAGCGCCCCGCGGGGATCCTACTATGGCTACACCTTC.

This clone was observed once. V and J are TRBV5-4 and TRBJ1-1, with TRBD1 matching over 7 bases. V shed 0 bases and J 0 bases; nucleotides not matched to a gene: 5. The CDR3 sequence is 16 residues long. Germline V gene sequence: CDR1 SGHNT, CDR2 YYREEE (reference sequence). Written as DNA, the CDR3 is TGTGCCAGCAGCTTGGGAGTCGGGACAGTGAACACTGAAGCTTTCTTT. Translating gives CASSLGVGTVNTEAFF.

The J gene is TRBJ2-2, the V gene TRBV27; D possibly corresponds to TRBD1 (6 bases). Looked up from germline, CDR1 is MNHEY and CDR2 is SMNVEV (reference sequence). With 7 bases removed from V and 5 bases from J, the gap between germline ends came to 11 bases. CDR3 size: 13 residues. The CDR3 DNA reads TGTGCCAGCAACATAGGGGGAACCGGGGAGCTGTTTTTT. Translated, it gives CASNIGGTGELFF.

This rearrangement joins TRBV10-3 to TRBJ1-5; tentatively, D is TRBD1 (5 bases). Trimming removed 3 bases at V and 7 bases at J, with 13 bases between. CDR1 and CDR2 from the germline V gene are ENHRY and SYGVKD. CDR3 length: 14 amino acids. CDR3 in DNA: TGTGCCATCAGTGAAGCTACAGGCTTACAGCCCCAGCATTTT. Its protein is CAISEATGLQPQHF.

The chain carries TRBV28 and TRBJ1-1; a possible D gene is TRBD1 (5 bases). The germline V gene encodes CDR1 MDHEN and CDR2 SYDVKM. Trimming took off 5 bases at V and 1 base at J, with 14 bases between the two ends. The CDR3 loop spans 15 amino acids. CDR3 amino acids: CASSVTVPGNTEAFF. Here the CDR3 DNA reads TGTGCCAGCAGTGTGACAGTGCCGGGGAACACTGAAGCTTTCTTT.

This clone was observed a handful of times. This sequence joins TRBV28 and TRBJ1-3; D may be TRBD1 (5 bases). The CDR3 is 17 amino acids. The germline V gene encodes CDR1 MDHEN and CDR2 SYDVKM. Trimming removed 0 bases from V and 2 bases from J, with 14 bases in between. Here the CDR3 reads CASSLWGTPAAGNTIYF. The CDR3 coding sequence is TGTGCCAGCAGTTTATGGGGGACCCCGGCGGCTGGAAACACCATATATTTT.

This chain links TRBV28 with TRBJ1-1; tentative D call: TRBD1 (5 bases). Germline assignment: CDR1 MDHEN and CDR2 SYDVKM. The CDR3 runs 15 residues. The V end lost 7 bases, the J end lost 3 bases, and 18 bases lay between the germline ends. The CDR3 coding sequence is TGTGCCAGCAACACCGCGGGGACGGGGGACACTGAAGCTTTCTTT. Protein sequence: CASNTAGTGDTEAFF. The full variable domain, completed using reference TRBV28 and TRBJ1-1, is DVKVTQSSRYLVKRTGEKVFLECVQDMDHENMFWYRQDPGLGLRLIYFSYDVKMKEKGDIPEGYSVSREKKERFSLILESASTNQTSMYLCASNTAGTGDTEAFFGQGTRLTVV.

This clone was counted once. The chain links TRBV4-3 to TRBJ2-2; the D gene is possibly TRBD2 (7 bases). This CDR3 spans 18 amino acids. V was pared by 4 bases and J by 0 bases, with 18 bases between. Germline CDR1 LGHNA, CDR2 YSLEER. Here the CDR3 DNA reads TGCGCCAGCAGCCCCCCCACCGGGCGGGGGCCGAACACCGGGGAGCTGTTTTTT. Translated, it gives CASSPPTGRGPNTGELFF.

This clone was counted once. The chain carries TRBV11-2 and TRBJ2-2; the D call may be TRBD1 or TRBD2 (5 bases each). The germline gives CDR1 SGHAT, CDR2 FQNNGV. The CDR3 has 15 residues. V was cut by 1 base and J by 3 bases, with 9 bases left in between. The CDR3 sequence is CASSLVGTYTGELFF. The CDR3 DNA is TGTGCCAGCAGCTTAGTCGGGACCTACACCGGGGAGCTGTTTTTT. Full variable domain (missing parts from reference TRBV11-2 and TRBJ2-2): EAGVAQSPRYKIIEKRQSVAFWCNPISGHATLYWYQQILGQGPKLLIQFQNNGVVDDSQLPKDRFSAERLKGVDSTLKIQPAKLEDSAVYLCASSLVGTYTGELFFGEGSRLTVL.

This chain uses TRBV10-3 with TRBJ2-3; 10 bases are a match to TRBD1. The junction had 4 bases not matched to a gene; V was cut back by 3 bases and J by 4 bases. This CDR3 has 15 amino acids. Germline CDR1 is ENHRY and CDR2 is SYGVKD. The CDR3: CAISDSTGGADTQYF. CDR3 sequence (DNA): TGTGCCATCAGTGACTCGACAGGGGGCGCAGATACGCAGTATTTT.

J is TRBJ2-1 and V is TRBV11-3; D is possibly TRBD2 (6 bases). Per germline, CDR1 SGHNT and CDR2 YENEEA. This CDR3 has 13 residues. The V and J ends lost 9 bases and 6 bases respectively, with 15 bases between them. This CDR3 is CASGGNDGNEQFF. The CDR3 DNA reads TGTGCCAGTGGGGGGAATGACGGCAATGAGCAGTTCTTC.

This clone was found once. The chain uses TRBV5-4 and TRBJ1-1, with D tentatively TRBD1 (5 bases). There are 17 residues in the CDR3. Germline lookup yields CDR1 SGHNT and CDR2 YYREEE (reference sequence). The V end was cut by 0 bases, the J end by 0 bases, with 15 bases between. The CDR3 here is CASSLVGREGMNTEAFF. CDR3 nucleotide sequence: TGTGCCAGCAGCTTGGTGGGGCGGGAGGGAATGAACACTGAAGCTTTCTTT.

The V call is TRBV7-9, the J call TRBJ2-5; D gene unclear. Germline CDR1 is SEHNR and CDR2 is FQNEAQ (reference sequence). Trimming took 2 bases from V and 5 from J, leaving 9 bases between them. This CDR3 contains 13 residues. The CDR3 region is CASSLPSSETQYF. In DNA form, the CDR3 reads TGTGCCAGCAGCTTACCTTCCTCGGAGACCCAGTACTTC. The full variable domain, with the rest looked up from reference TRBV7-9 and TRBJ2-5, is DTGVSQNPRHKITKRGQNVTFRCDPISEHNRLYWYRQTLGQGPEFLTYFQNEAQLEKSRLLSDRFSAERPKGSFSTLEIQRTEQGDSAMYLCASSLPSSETQYFGPGTRLLVL.

The chain has TRBV5-4 and TRBJ1-1; the D gene is possibly TRBD1 (6 bases). The CDR3 covers 15 residues. Germline values: CDR1 SGHNT, CDR2 YYREEE (reference sequence). V lost 0 bases and J lost 1, with 10 bases in between. As DNA, the CDR3 is TGTGCCAGCAGCTTGGTAGGGGGGCCGAACACTGAAGCTTTCTTT. This gives the protein CASSLVGGPNTEAFF.